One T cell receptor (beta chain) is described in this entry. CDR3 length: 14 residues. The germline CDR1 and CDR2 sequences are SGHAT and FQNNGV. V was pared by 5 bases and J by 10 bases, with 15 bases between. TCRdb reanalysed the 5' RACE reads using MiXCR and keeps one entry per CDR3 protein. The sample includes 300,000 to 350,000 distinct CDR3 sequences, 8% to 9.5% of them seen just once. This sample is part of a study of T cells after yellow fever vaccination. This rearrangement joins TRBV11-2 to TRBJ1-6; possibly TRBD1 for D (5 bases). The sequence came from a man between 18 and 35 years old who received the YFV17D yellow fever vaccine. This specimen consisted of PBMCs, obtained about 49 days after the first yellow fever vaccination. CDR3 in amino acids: CASSPNPTASPLHF. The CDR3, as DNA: TGTGCCAGCAGCCCCAACCCGACAGCCTCACCCCTCCACTTT.